A selection of T cell receptor beta chains follows, all from one sample in a study of CD8+CD57+ T cells in acquired aplastic anemia. TCRdb redid the calling of the reads with MiXCR, one entry per CDR3 protein. Of 150,000 to 180,000 distinct CDR3 sequences in the sample, 52% were seen once. The sequenced sample was sorted CD4+, CD8+, or CD8+CD57+ T cells (not recorded which) from PBMCs. The source of these receptors is a human donor with aplastic anemia. Both conserved end residues are part of each CDR3. A D gene is named only where the DNA matches it firmly. Size values are once, few and many counts, or a class for expanded clones, and some rows have none.

abundance: many; v_gene: TRBV19; d_gene: -; j_gene: TRBJ1-1; CDR3nt: TGTGCCAGTAGTATAGTCGTCCTTAACACTGAAGCTTTCTTT; CDR3aa: CASSIVVLNTEAFF
abundance: many; v_gene: TRBV12-3/TRBV12-4; d_gene: -; j_gene: TRBJ2-1; CDR3nt: TGTGCCAGCAGTCCTCGGCGGAGTGGGAGAGTAAATGAGCAGTTCTTC; CDR3aa: CASSPRRSGRVNEQFF
abundance: -; v_gene: TRBV3-1; d_gene: -; j_gene: TRBJ2-7; CDR3nt: TGTGCCAGCAGCCAAGTTGACGAGCAGTACTTC; CDR3aa: CASSQVDEQYF
abundance: -; v_gene: TRBV20-1; d_gene: TRBD1; j_gene: TRBJ2-7; CDR3nt: TGCAGTGCTAGAGAAGGAACAGGGGGCTACTTCGAGCAGTACTTC; CDR3aa: CSAREGTGGYFEQYF
abundance: once; v_gene: TRBV20-1; d_gene: TRBD1; j_gene: TRBJ1-1; CDR3nt: TGCAATGCTAGAACATCAAGGGGGCTCGTCACTGAAGCTCTCTTT; CDR3aa: CNARTSRGLVTEALF
abundance: -; v_gene: TRBV27; d_gene: -; j_gene: TRBJ2-3; CDR3nt: TGTGCCACCAGTGCGGCAGGGACGGATACGCAGTATTTT; CDR3aa: CATSAAGTDTQYF
abundance: many; v_gene: TRBV5-1; d_gene: -; j_gene: TRBJ2-7; CDR3nt: TGCGCCAGCAGCTTGGAACAGGGCTACTACGAGCAGTACTTC; CDR3aa: CASSLEQGYYEQYF
abundance: -; v_gene: TRBV19; d_gene: -; j_gene: TRBJ1-2; CDR3nt: TGTGCCACCCCGGACACAACTAACTATGGCTACACCTTC; CDR3aa: CATPDTTNYGYTF
abundance: -; v_gene: TRBV19; d_gene: -; j_gene: TRBJ2-3; CDR3nt: TGTGCCAGAGACACCTTAATTAGCACAGATACGCAGTATTTT; CDR3aa: CARDTLISTDTQYF
abundance: many; v_gene: TRBV3-1; d_gene: TRBD2; j_gene: TRBJ2-7; CDR3nt: TGTGCCAGCAGCCAAGACACCCCCAGCGGGAGCGAAGCCTACGAGCAGTACTTC; CDR3aa: CASSQDTPSGSEAYEQYF
abundance: once; v_gene: TRBV7-6; d_gene: -; j_gene: TRBJ2-7; CDR3nt: TGTGTCAGCAGCGGTCGAGGATCCTACGAGCAGTACTTC; CDR3aa: CVSSGRGSYEQYF
abundance: many; v_gene: TRBV25-1; d_gene: -; j_gene: TRBJ2-2; CDR3nt: TGTGCCAGCAGTGAGAGCCCCCGCCGTGAGGAGCTGTTTTTT; CDR3aa: CASSESPRREELFF
abundance: -; v_gene: TRBV29-1; d_gene: TRBD1; j_gene: TRBJ1-2; CDR3nt: TGCAGCGTTGGGGACAGGGGCTATGGCTACACCTTC; CDR3aa: CSVGDRGYGYTF
abundance: -; v_gene: TRBV12-5; d_gene: -; j_gene: TRBJ2-5; CDR3nt: TGTGCTAGTGGTTTTTCGGACAGCCAAGAGACCCAGTACTTC; CDR3aa: CASGFSDSQETQYF
abundance: -; v_gene: TRBV19; d_gene: -; j_gene: TRBJ2-2; CDR3nt: TGTGCCAGTAGTATTCCCGGGGAGCTGTTTTTT; CDR3aa: CASSIPGELFF
abundance: -; v_gene: TRBV5-1; d_gene: TRBD2; j_gene: TRBJ2-7; CDR3nt: TGCGCCAGCAGCTCCGAACTAGCGGGGGGACACGAGCAGTACTTC; CDR3aa: CASSSELAGGHEQYF
abundance: -; v_gene: TRBV6-1; d_gene: TRBD2; j_gene: TRBJ2-1; CDR3nt: TGTGCCAGCGGGGGGGACAATGAGCAGTTCTTC; CDR3aa: CASGGDNEQFF
abundance: -; v_gene: TRBV19; d_gene: TRBD2; j_gene: TRBJ2-1; CDR3nt: TGTGCCAGTGAAGCGGGGGGGCACAATGAGCAGTTCTTC; CDR3aa: CASEAGGHNEQFF
abundance: -; v_gene: TRBV2; d_gene: -; j_gene: TRBJ2-5; CDR3nt: TGTGCCAGCAGTGAACCCCCCGAGCTGGTGACGAAGACCCAGTACTTC; CDR3aa: CASSEPPELVTKTQYF
abundance: -; v_gene: TRBV10-3; d_gene: -; j_gene: TRBJ2-7; CDR3nt: TGTGCCATCAGTGCCCCGGACAACTACGAGCAGTACTTC; CDR3aa: CAISAPDNYEQYF
abundance: few; v_gene: TRBV3-1; d_gene: TRBD2; j_gene: TRBJ2-1; CDR3nt: TGTGCCAGCAGCCAAGATTTCGGACTAGCGGGAGTTTACAATGAGCAGTTCTTC; CDR3aa: CASSQDFGLAGVYNEQFF
abundance: few; v_gene: TRBV13; d_gene: TRBD2; j_gene: TRBJ2-1; CDR3nt: TGTGCCAGCAGCCTGCCCCTACTAGCGGGGGACTCCTACAATGAGCAGTTCTTC; CDR3aa: CASSLPLLAGDSYNEQFF
abundance: -; v_gene: TRBV19; d_gene: -; j_gene: TRBJ2-1; CDR3nt: TGTGCCAGTACCAACCTCTATGAGCAGTTCTTC; CDR3aa: CASTNLYEQFF
abundance: -; v_gene: TRBV4-3; d_gene: -; j_gene: TRBJ1-2; CDR3nt: TGCGCCAGCAGCCCATTCTTTCACGGGACAACTAACTATGGCTACACCTTC; CDR3aa: CASSPFFHGTTNYGYTF
abundance: once; v_gene: TRBV11-1; d_gene: TRBD1; j_gene: TRBJ2-3; CDR3nt: TGCGCCAGCAGCCACCCCGGGACAGCGAACACAGATACGCAGTATTTT; CDR3aa: CASSHPGTANTDTQYF
abundance: -; v_gene: TRBV20-1; d_gene: TRBD1; j_gene: TRBJ2-2; CDR3nt: TGCAGTGCAACCGGACAGGGGGCTAGCGGGGAGCTGTTTTTT; CDR3aa: CSATGQGASGELFF
abundance: many; v_gene: TRBV3-1; d_gene: -; j_gene: TRBJ2-1; CDR3nt: TGTGCCAGCAGCCAAGAAGGGGACAATGAGCAGTTCTTC; CDR3aa: CASSQEGDNEQFF
abundance: few; v_gene: TRBV20-1; d_gene: -; j_gene: TRBJ2-7; CDR3nt: TGCAGTGCTAGCGGGTTAGCCTACGAGCAGTACTTC; CDR3aa: CSASGLAYEQYF
abundance: -; v_gene: TRBV5-5; d_gene: TRBD1; j_gene: TRBJ2-2; CDR3nt: TGTGCCAGCAGTCGACAGGGGAGTTACACCGGGGAGCTGTTTTTT; CDR3aa: CASSRQGSYTGELFF
abundance: -; v_gene: TRBV11-2; d_gene: TRBD1; j_gene: TRBJ1-1; CDR3nt: TGTGCCAGCATAGGTAGGAGCTGGGACAGGGATATGAACACTGAAGCTTTCTTT; CDR3aa: CASIGRSWDRDMNTEAFF
abundance: -; v_gene: TRBV2; d_gene: TRBD2; j_gene: TRBJ2-1; CDR3nt: TGTGCCAGCAGTAGGACTAGCGGGAGAGATGAGCAGTTCTTC; CDR3aa: CASSRTSGRDEQFF
abundance: -; v_gene: TRBV9; d_gene: TRBD2; j_gene: TRBJ2-1; CDR3nt: TGTGCCAGCAGCGCTGCCGGGACTAGCTACAATGAGCAGTTCTTC; CDR3aa: CASSAAGTSYNEQFF
abundance: few; v_gene: TRBV29-1; d_gene: TRBD1; j_gene: TRBJ2-5; CDR3nt: TGCAGCGTCGCGAGCCACAGGGGGGAACAGTACTTC; CDR3aa: CSVASHRGEQYF
abundance: -; v_gene: TRBV20-1; d_gene: -; j_gene: TRBJ2-1; CDR3nt: TGCAGTGCGAGGGTCGATTCTGGGACCAATCAGTTCTTC; CDR3aa: CSARVDSGTNQFF
abundance: -; v_gene: TRBV11-1; d_gene: -; j_gene: TRBJ1-6; CDR3nt: TGTGCCAGCAGCTTAGGAACCGGGACAAGGACTAATTCACCCCTCCACTTT; CDR3aa: CASSLGTGTRTNSPLHF
abundance: -; v_gene: TRBV20-1; d_gene: -; j_gene: TRBJ1-1; CDR3nt: TGCAGTGCTAGGAGGGGGGCCGGGAACACTGAAGCTTTCTTT; CDR3aa: CSARRGAGNTEAFF
abundance: many; v_gene: TRBV25-1; d_gene: -; j_gene: TRBJ1-2; CDR3nt: TGTGCCAGCAGTGATCGGGAGTCAGGGGATGATTTCTATGGCTACACCTTC; CDR3aa: CASSDRESGDDFYGYTF
abundance: -; v_gene: TRBV24-1; d_gene: TRBD1; j_gene: TRBJ1-2; CDR3nt: TGTGCCACCAGTGATTTGGACAGGGTTTATGGCTACACCTTC; CDR3aa: CATSDLDRVYGYTF
abundance: -; v_gene: TRBV19; d_gene: -; j_gene: TRBJ2-2; CDR3nt: TGCGCCAGTAGTATGCGTGCCGGGGAGCTGTTTTTT; CDR3aa: CASSMRAGELFF
abundance: many; v_gene: TRBV7-9; d_gene: -; j_gene: TRBJ2-7; CDR3nt: TGTGCCAGCAGCCTACCCGGGACACCGAACGAGCAGTACTTC; CDR3aa: CASSLPGTPNEQYF